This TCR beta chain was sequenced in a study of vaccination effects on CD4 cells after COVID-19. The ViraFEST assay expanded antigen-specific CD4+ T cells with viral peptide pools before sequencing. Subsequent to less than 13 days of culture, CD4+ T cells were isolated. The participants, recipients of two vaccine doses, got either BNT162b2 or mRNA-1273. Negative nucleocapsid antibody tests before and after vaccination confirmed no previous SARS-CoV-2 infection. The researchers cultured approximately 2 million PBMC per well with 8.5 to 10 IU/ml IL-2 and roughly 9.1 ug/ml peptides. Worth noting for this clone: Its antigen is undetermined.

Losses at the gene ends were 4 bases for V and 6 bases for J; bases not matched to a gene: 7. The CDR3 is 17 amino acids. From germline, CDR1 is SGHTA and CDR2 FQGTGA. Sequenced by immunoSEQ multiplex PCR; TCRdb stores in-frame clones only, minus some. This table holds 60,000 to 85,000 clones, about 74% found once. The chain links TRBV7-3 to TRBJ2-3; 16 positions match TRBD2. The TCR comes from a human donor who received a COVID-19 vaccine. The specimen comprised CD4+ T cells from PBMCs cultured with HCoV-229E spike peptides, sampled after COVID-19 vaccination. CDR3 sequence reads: CASSSPGLAGGLDTQYF. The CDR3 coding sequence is TGTGCCAGCAGCTCACCGGGACTAGCGGGGGGGCTGGATACGCAGTATTTT.